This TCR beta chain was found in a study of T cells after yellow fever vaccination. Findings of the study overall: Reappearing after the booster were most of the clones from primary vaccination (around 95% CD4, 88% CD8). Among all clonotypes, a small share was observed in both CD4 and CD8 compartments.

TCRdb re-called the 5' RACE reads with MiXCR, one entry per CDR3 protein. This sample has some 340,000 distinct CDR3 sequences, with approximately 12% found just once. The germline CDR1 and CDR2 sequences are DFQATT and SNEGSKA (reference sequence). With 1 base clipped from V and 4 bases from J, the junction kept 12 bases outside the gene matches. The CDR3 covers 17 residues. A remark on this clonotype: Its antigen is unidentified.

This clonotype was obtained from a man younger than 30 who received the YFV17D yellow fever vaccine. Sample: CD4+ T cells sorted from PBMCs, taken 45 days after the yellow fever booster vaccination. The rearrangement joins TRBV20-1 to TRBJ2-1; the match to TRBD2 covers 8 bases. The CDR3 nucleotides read TGCAGTGCTAGAGCTACGGGGGGGGCGCATAAGTACAATGAGCAGTTCTTC. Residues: CSARATGGAHKYNEQFF.